This T cell receptor (beta chain) appears in the sequencing data of a study of shared clonotypes between healthy human individuals. Study-level results: Depth was large, yet rarefaction showed that sorted-subset sequencing was incomplete. Specimens sampled were limited to blood, with tissue repertoires likely differing.

How the authors handled the data: Filtering differed because ImmunoSEQ produced junction-only sequences that carried no quality scores. The table came from immunoSEQ multiplex PCR; TCRdb's copy has only in-frame clones and leaves some out. Clonal size and the V and J genes are those of that table, whereas D and trimming came from the DNA. The sample holds about 110,000 clones, about 70% seen once. Details on this clone: The antigen is unknown.

Germline V gene sequence: CDR1 SGDLS, CDR2 YYNGEE. Trimming at V came to 0 bases and at J to 6 bases, leaving 9 bases not matched to a gene. The CDR3 runs 15 residues. The sequence was collected from a woman aged 25-40 years in good health. This rearrangement joins TRBV9 to TRBJ2-7; TRBD2 matches 7 bases. Sample: memory CD8+ T cells sorted from blood. Stated subset: CD45RO+ cells pooled with CCR7-negative TemRA cells. The CDR3 nucleotides are TGTGCCAGCAGCGTAGATAGCGGGCTGTTGGGCGAGCAGTACTTC. This encodes CASSVDSGLLGEQYF.